Detailed here is one T cell receptor (beta chain). This specimen belongs to a study of blood T cell repertoires in COVID-19. Study overall: The samples span acute and convalescent COVID-19 from the United States, Italy and Spain. Sample material is recorded as cDNA or gDNA derived from T cells, B-cell-depleted T cells, or PBMCs.

Trimming pared 0 bases from V and 7 bases from J, leaving 4 bases between. Germline CDR1 is SGDLS and CDR2 is YYNGEE. This CDR3 is built from 12 residues. Authors' methods: From reference gene primer amplification, estimates of nucleated cell counts were derived. Profiled with immunoSEQ multiplex PCR; TCRdb holds only in-frame clones, not every one. V, J and clone size reflect that table, while D and trimming were determined from the DNA. The sample consists of around 700,000 clones, 85% to 90% of them appearing once. Sequenced material: peripheral blood. The clonotype originates from a woman in her late teens or twenties with acute or convalescent COVID-19. J is TRBJ2-2 and V is TRBV9; no firm D call. This chain's CDR3 is CASSVGSGELFF. CDR3 in DNA: TGTGCCAGCAGCGTAGGCAGCGGGGAGCTGTTTTTT.